These T cell receptor beta chains were read from a single sample in a study of T-cell memory formation after mild COVID-19. TCRdb reprocessed the 5' RACE reads via MiXCR and lists one record per CDR3 protein. The sample has roughly 400,000 distinct CDR3 sequences, around 24% seen once; the top ten hold 8.8%. Material for sequencing was PBMCs or a T cell subset sorted from them (not recorded which). The receptors were gathered from an adult woman who had mild COVID-19 (a few samples of this study predate the infection). Cell type and time point are not known. The CDR3 runs from the conserved cysteine through the conserved F or W. The D gene is left open where the match is weak. The listing skips clone size in some rows; elsewhere it reads once, few, many or a size class.

NA	TRBV18	few	TRBJ1-1	CASSPDSYTEAFF	TGTGCCAGCTCACCAGATTCATACACTGAAGCTTTCTTT
TRBD1	TRBV7-9	NA	TRBJ2-5	CASSLGWTGQETQYF	TGTGCCAGCAGCTTAGGGTGGACAGGCCAAGAGACCCAGTACTTC
NA	TRBV7-9	few	TRBJ1-6	CASSLDSSNSPLHF	TGTGCCAGCAGCTTAGACAGCTCAAATTCACCCCTCCACTTT
NA	TRBV5-1	NA	TRBJ2-1	CASSFSSNSYNEQFF	TGCGCCAGCAGCTTCAGCAGCAACTCCTACAATGAGCAGTTCTTC
TRBD1	TRBV24-1	NA	TRBJ1-5	CATRDRGPNQPQHF	TGTGCCACCCGAGACAGGGGCCCCAATCAGCCCCAGCATTTT
TRBD2	TRBV12-3/TRBV12-4	NA	TRBJ2-3	CASSPSRRGRDESTDTQYF	TGTGCCAGCAGTCCTTCGCGGCGGGGGAGGGATGAGTCCACAGATACGCAGTATTTT
NA	TRBV6-2/TRBV6-3	NA	TRBJ2-7	CASSSSTVYEQYF	TGTGCCAGCAGTTCCTCGACAGTCTATGAGCAGTACTTC
TRBD1	TRBV18	NA	TRBJ2-4	CASSPLPGQGPQAKNIQYF	TGTGCCAGCTCACCACTCCCGGGACAGGGACCCCAAGCCAAAAACATTCAGTACTTC
TRBD1	TRBV5-1	NA	TRBJ1-1	CASSRDSLTVTEAFF	TGCGCCAGCAGCAGGGACAGTTTAACAGTCACTGAAGCTTTCTTT
NA	TRBV28	NA	TRBJ1-1	CASSFLGGVPEAFF	TGTGCCAGCAGTTTCCTAGGGGGGGTACCTGAAGCTTTCTTT
NA	TRBV5-5	few	TRBJ2-2	CASSPRGANTGELFF	TGTGCCAGCAGCCCCAGGGGCGCGAACACCGGGGAGCTGTTTTTT
NA	TRBV15	few	TRBJ2-1	CATSRDSRLVDNEQFF	TGTGCCACCAGCAGAGATTCGCGACTAGTGGACAATGAGCAGTTCTTC
TRBD1	TRBV12-3/TRBV12-4	few	TRBJ1-5	CASSSGGSNNQPQHF	TGTGCCAGCAGTTCAGGGGGGTCCAACAATCAGCCCCAGCATTTT
TRBD1	TRBV4-1	NA	TRBJ2-3	CASSQEGTGRRTDTQYF	TGCGCCAGCAGCCAAGAGGGGACAGGGAGACGTACAGATACGCAGTATTTT
NA	TRBV5-5	few	TRBJ1-5	CASSTSGRNQPQHF	TGTGCCAGCAGCACATCAGGGAGGAATCAGCCCCAGCATTTT
TRBD2	TRBV6-5	NA	TRBJ2-3	CASSYRPAGELLADTQYF	TGTGCCAGCAGTTACAGACCGGCGGGGGAGCTTTTAGCAGATACGCAGTATTTT
NA	TRBV29-1	NA	TRBJ2-1	CSVAGQSHNEQFF	TGCAGCGTCGCGGGACAGAGCCACAATGAGCAGTTCTTC
NA	TRBV5-1	many	TRBJ2-7	CASSRTNYEQYF	TGCGCCAGCAGCCGGACGAACTACGAGCAGTACTTC
NA	TRBV12-5	NA	TRBJ2-1	CASGFDLGPSYNEQFF	TGTGCTAGTGGTTTCGATCTGGGACCCTCCTACAATGAGCAGTTCTTC
NA	TRBV25-1	few	TRBJ2-1	CASSDWTERTNEQFF	TGTGCCAGCAGTGATTGGACCGAGAGGACCAATGAGCAGTTCTTC
NA	TRBV24-1	few	TRBJ1-5	CATSDSPWPQHF	TGTGCCACCAGTGATTCCCCGTGGCCCCAGCATTTT
NA	TRBV25-1	NA	TRBJ2-5	CASRDQGWETQYF	TGTGCCAGCAGGGACCAGGGGTGGGAGACCCAGTACTTC
NA	TRBV18	few	TRBJ1-1	CASSPYTPGNTEAFF	TGTGCCAGCTCACCTTACACCCCTGGGAACACTGAAGCTTTCTTT
NA	TRBV6-5	NA	TRBJ2-1	CASRRGSGNEQFF	TGTGCCAGCAGGAGAGGGAGCGGCAATGAGCAGTTCTTC
NA	TRBV2	NA	TRBJ1-2	CASRSGRSYGYTF	TGTGCCAGCAGGTCGGGAAGGAGCTATGGCTACACCTTC
NA	TRBV7-7	NA	TRBJ2-7	CASSSQGSDEQYF	TGTGCCAGCAGCTCACAGGGTTCGGACGAGCAGTACTTC